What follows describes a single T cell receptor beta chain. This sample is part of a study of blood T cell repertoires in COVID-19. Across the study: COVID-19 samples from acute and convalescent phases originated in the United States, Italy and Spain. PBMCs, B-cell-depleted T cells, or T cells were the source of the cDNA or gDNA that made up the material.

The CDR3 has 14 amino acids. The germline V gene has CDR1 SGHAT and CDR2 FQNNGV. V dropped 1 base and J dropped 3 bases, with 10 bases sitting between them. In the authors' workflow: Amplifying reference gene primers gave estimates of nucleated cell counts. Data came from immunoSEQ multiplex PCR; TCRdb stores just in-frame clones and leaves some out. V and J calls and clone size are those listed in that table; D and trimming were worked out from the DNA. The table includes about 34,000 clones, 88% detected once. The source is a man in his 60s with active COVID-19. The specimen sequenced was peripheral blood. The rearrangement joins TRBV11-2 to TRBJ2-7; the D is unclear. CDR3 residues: CASSLGGILYEQYF. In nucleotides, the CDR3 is TGTGCCAGCAGCTTAGGCGGAATCCTCTACGAGCAGTACTTC.